These 21 T cell receptor beta chains originate from one sample sequenced in a study of Tregs in tolerant kidney transplant recipients. The data were produced by immunoSEQ multiplex PCR, yet TCRdb's version contains in-frame clones alone and is incomplete. There are 85,000 to 95,000 clones in the sample; more than 90% occur only once, and over 3.5% lies in the top ten. Sequencing was performed on CD8+ T cells from blood. The receptors were gathered from a human donor in good health.

The rearrangement uses TRBV9 and TRBJ2-1; 9 bases match TRBD2. The CDR3 runs 14 residues. Germline V gives CDR1 SGDLS, CDR2 YYNGEE. V shed 3 bases and J 9 bases; nucleotides not matched to a gene: 7. The CDR3 DNA reads TGTGCCAGCAGCGGGTGGACTAGCGAGGGTGAGCAGTTCTTC. Protein sequence: CASSGWTSEGEQFF.

The CDR3 spells CASGQENTEAFF. CDR3 DNA: TGTGCCAGCGGACAGGAGAACACTGAAGCTTTCTTT. This chain joins TRBV6-5 and TRBJ1-1; 7 bases map to TRBD1. This CDR3 is built from 12 residues. Germline V gene lookup returns CDR1 MNHEY and CDR2 SVGAGI. The ends lost 8 bases at V and 1 base at J; junction bases unmatched: 1.

The chain is built from TRBV7-3 and TRBJ2-1; 7 bases map to TRBD1. The CDR3 totals 15 residues. The J segment lost 1 base and the V segment lost 2 bases, leaving 2 bases of the junction unmatched. Germline loops: CDR1 SGHTA, CDR2 FQGTGA. The CDR3 DNA is TGTGCCAGCAGCTTAGGGACAGCTTCCTACAATGAGCAGTTCTTC. Translating gives CASSLGTASYNEQFF.

V is TRBV27 and J is TRBJ2-1, with a tentative D call TRBD2 (5 bases). Per germline, CDR1 MNHEY and CDR2 SMNVEV (reference sequence). There are 13 residues in the CDR3. The V gene lost 3 bases and the J gene lost 4 bases, with 7 bases spanning the gap. The CDR3 DNA reads TGTGCCAGCAGTTTTCCGGGATACAATGAGCAGTTCTTC. Protein: CASSFPGYNEQFF.

The chain has TRBV10-1 and TRBJ2-2, with 8 bases matching TRBD2. Germline assignment: CDR1 WNHNN and CDR2 SYGVQD (reference sequence). Trimming at V came to 1 base and at J to 3 bases, leaving 4 bases not matched to a gene. This CDR3 has 16 amino acids. In nucleotides, the CDR3 is TGCGCCAGCAGTGAGTTATCAGCGGGAGACACCGGGGAGCTGTTTTTT. Translating gives CASSELSAGDTGELFF.

The chain couples TRBV7-8 to TRBJ2-7; the match to TRBD1 covers 9 bases. The CDR3 is 15 residues long. Germline V gives CDR1 SGHVS, CDR2 FQNEAQ. Losses at the gene ends were 5 bases for V and 3 bases for J; bases not matched to a gene: 8. This CDR3 is CASSPRTGAHYEQYF. CDR3 nucleotides: TGTGCCAGCAGCCCGCGGACAGGGGCGCACTACGAGCAGTACTTC.

This rearrangement joins TRBV11-2 to TRBJ2-1; perhaps TRBD2 as D (7 bases). The CDR3 has 14 residues. The germline gives CDR1 SGHAT, CDR2 FQNNGV. Between the trimmed V and J ends, which lost 3 bases and 4 bases, there was a span of 10 bases. The CDR3 spells CASSLGGRYNEQFF. CDR3 DNA: TGTGCCAGCAGCTTGGGGGGGCGGTACAATGAGCAGTTCTTC.

CDR3 coding DNA: TGTGCCAGCAGCTTTTCCCACGAGCAGTACTTC. Its translation: CASSFSHEQYF. The V call is TRBV5-6, the J call TRBJ2-7; the D is unclear. The germline V and J ends were trimmed by 2 bases and 5 bases, with 5 bases remaining between them. Germline CDR1 SGHDT, CDR2 YYEEEE. This CDR3 comprises 11 residues.

This sequence joins TRBV5-1 and TRBJ1-2, with 8 bases fitting TRBD1. Germline V gene sequence: CDR1 SGHRS, CDR2 YFSETQ. The CDR3 is 14 residues long. The V segment lost 4 bases and the J segment 2 bases; nucleotides outside the gene matches: 4. The CDR3 protein is CASSLWTGNYGYTF. CDR3 DNA: TGCGCCAGCAGCCTATGGACAGGGAACTATGGCTACACCTTC.

This clone was counted once. This CDR3 reads CASSQSPLRVHGYTF. CDR3 DNA: TGCGCCAGCAGTCAATCCCCCCTGCGGGTACATGGCTACACCTTC. The chain has TRBV23-1 and TRBJ1-2, with unresolved D. TRBV23-1 is an ORF; its function is uncertain. This CDR3 region has 15 residues. With 0 bases removed from V and 6 bases from J, the gap between germline ends came to 14 bases.

The chain has TRBV7-9 and TRBJ2-1; 7 positions agree with TRBD2. V shed 4 bases and J 4 bases; nucleotides not matched to a gene: 10. CDR3 length equals 16 residues. CDR1 is SEHNR and CDR2 is FQNEAQ in the germline V gene (reference sequence). In DNA form, the CDR3 reads TGTGCCAGCAGCTCACCCGGCGGGAGCTTTTACAATGAGCAGTTCTTC. This gives the protein CASSSPGGSFYNEQFF.

CDR3 sequence: CASSLGQGTSTDTQYF. The CDR3 nucleotides are TGTGCCAGCAGCTTGGGGCAGGGGACTAGCACAGATACGCAGTATTTT. V is TRBV5-8 and J is TRBJ2-3; D is possibly TRBD1 or TRBD2 (6 bases each). The CDR3 totals 16 residues. Germline V gene lookup returns CDR1 SGHTS and CDR2 YDEGEE. Trimming stripped 0 bases from V and 0 bases from J, with 11 bases between.

The gene calls are TRBV9 and TRBJ2-7; 9 bases line up with TRBD2. The V segment lost 0 bases and the J segment 3 bases; nucleotides outside the gene matches: 4. CDR1 and CDR2 from the germline V gene are SGDLS and YYNGEE. CDR3 length: 15 residues. CDR3 loop: CASSVGVAGVYEQYF. In DNA, the CDR3 is TGTGCCAGCAGCGTAGGGGTAGCGGGGGTCTACGAGCAGTACTTC.

The chain couples TRBV6-1 to TRBJ2-2; 7 bases fit TRBD1. The germline CDR1 and CDR2 sequences are MNHNS and SASEGT. Trimming removed 2 bases from V and 8 bases from J; junction bases left unmatched: 8. The CDR3 consists of 15 residues. The CDR3 bases are TGTGCCAGCAGTGAATGGTCAGGGGGAACAGGGGAGCTGTTTTTT. This codes for CASSEWSGGTGELFF.

The V gene is TRBV7-9, the J gene TRBJ2-5; 8 bases agree with TRBD1. The CDR3 spans 14 residues. Losses at the gene ends were 5 bases for V and 2 bases for J; bases not matched to a gene: 4. CDR1 is SEHNR and CDR2 is FQNEAQ in the germline V gene (reference sequence). The CDR3 loop reads CASSDRDRQETQYF. Written as DNA, the CDR3 is TGTGCCAGCAGCGATCGGGACAGGCAAGAGACCCAGTACTTC.

The V call is TRBV27, the J call TRBJ2-2, with TRBD2 identical over 12 bases. Germline V gene lookup returns CDR1 MNHEY and CDR2 SMNVEV (reference sequence). This CDR3 has 16 residues. J lost 2 bases, V lost 7 bases, and 5 bases had no gene match. The CDR3 sequence: CASTPSGGDNTGELFF. The CDR3 bases are TGTGCCAGCACTCCTAGCGGGGGGGACAACACCGGGGAGCTGTTTTTT.

The V call is TRBV5-1, the J call TRBJ2-7, with TRBD1 matching over 9 bases. Germline V gene sequence: CDR1 SGHRS, CDR2 YFSETQ. This CDR3 contains 17 residues. V lost 0 bases and J lost 3; bases outside the gene matches: 10. CDR3 in DNA: TGCGCCAGCAGCTTGGTTGGTTGGGACAGGGTATACTACGAGCAGTACTTC. Amino acid sequence: CASSLVGWDRVYYEQYF.

V and J are TRBV6-4 and TRBJ2-7; D uncertain. This CDR3 contains 15 residues. V gave up 0 bases and J gave up 3 bases, with 12 bases separating them. Germline V gene data show CDR1 as MRHNA and CDR2 as SNTAGT. The CDR3 reads CASSDSNELLYEQYF. In DNA form, the CDR3 reads TGTGCCAGCAGTGACTCTAATGAGTTGCTCTACGAGCAGTACTTC.

The gene calls are TRBV5-1 and TRBJ2-2; TRBD2 matches at 7 bases. The CDR3 is 18 amino acids. CDR1 and CDR2 from the germline V gene are SGHRS and YFSETQ. V was pared by 0 bases and J by 0 bases, with 8 bases of the junction left unmatched. CDR3 DNA: TGCGCCAGCAGCTTGGATGGGCGGGGGTCACCGAACACCGGGGAGCTGTTTTTT. Translating it yields CASSLDGRGSPNTGELFF.

This rearrangement joins TRBV5-1 to TRBJ1-2, with TRBD1 matching over 7 bases. Unmatched junction bases numbered 5, after V lost 2 bases and J lost 4 bases. The length of the CDR3 is 14 residues. Germline V lookup: CDR1 SGHRS, CDR2 YFSETQ. The CDR3, as DNA: TGCGCCAGCAGCTTCCGGGACAGAAGCTATGGCTACACCTTC. It is translated as CASSFRDRSYGYTF.

The CDR3 spells CASSWGQNTEAFF. The CDR3, as DNA: TGTGCCAGCAGTTGGGGACAGAACACTGAAGCTTTCTTT. V gene TRBV27 combines with J gene TRBJ1-1, with D maybe TRBD1 (6 bases). Germline CDR1 and CDR2: MNHEY and SMNVEV (reference sequence). V was cut by 4 bases and J by 1 base, with 7 bases left in between. This CDR3 has 13 amino acids.